This TCR beta chain was profiled in a study of control samples from healthy donors and cancer patients. The CDR3 totals 18 residues. Germline CDR1 MDHEN, CDR2 SYDVKM. Trimming at V came to 3 bases and at J to 2 bases, leaving 10 bases not matched to a gene. Libraries were prepared by immunoSEQ multiplex PCR; TCRdb keeps only in-frame clonotypes and omits some of them. The sample table sets out approximately 190,000 clones. The sample taken for sequencing was blood. The chain recombines TRBV28 with TRBJ2-1; 10 bases are a match to TRBD2. The clonotype comes from a woman between 25 and 40 years old in good health. CDR3: CASSFPAPLAGAYNEQFF. CDR3 nucleotide sequence: TGTGCCAGCAGTTTCCCGGCCCCGCTAGCGGGGGCCTACAATGAGCAGTTCTTC. Combining the CDR3 with reference TRBV28 and TRBJ2-1 gives the whole variable domain DVKVTQSSRYLVKRTGEKVFLECVQDMDHENMFWYRQDPGLGLRLIYFSYDVKMKEKGDIPEGYSVSREKKERFSLILESASTNQTSMYLCASSFPAPLAGAYNEQFFGPGTRLTVL.